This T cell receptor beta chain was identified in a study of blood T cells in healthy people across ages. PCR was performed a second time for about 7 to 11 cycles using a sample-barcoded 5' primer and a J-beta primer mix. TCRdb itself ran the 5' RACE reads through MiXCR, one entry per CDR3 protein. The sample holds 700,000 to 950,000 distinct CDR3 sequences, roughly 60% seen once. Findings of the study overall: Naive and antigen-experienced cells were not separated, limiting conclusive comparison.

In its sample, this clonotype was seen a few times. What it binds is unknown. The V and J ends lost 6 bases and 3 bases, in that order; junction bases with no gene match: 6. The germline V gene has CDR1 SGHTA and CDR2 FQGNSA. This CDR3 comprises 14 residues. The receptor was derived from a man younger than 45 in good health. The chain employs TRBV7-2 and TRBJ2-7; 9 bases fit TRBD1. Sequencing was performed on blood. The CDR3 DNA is TGTGCCAGCAGGACGGGACAGGGAGTCTACGAGCAGTACTTC. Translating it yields CASRTGQGVYEQYF.